A selection of T cell receptor beta chains follows, all from one sample in a study of human T cells and chemical hapten exposure. TCRdb recomputed calls from the RACE reads with MiXCR, one row per CDR3 protein. Among around 380,000 distinct CDR3 sequences listed, roughly 4.8% were seen once. The input for sequencing was whole blood, taken in connection with sensitization to the hapten diphenylcyclopropenone (DPC). The receptor set was obtained from a woman between 45 and 60 years old with alopecia areata. Some clones in this sample may be carry-over from other donors' samples. Each CDR3 is given with its conserved first and last residue. A D gene is named only where the DNA matches it firmly. Not all rows give a size; the values are once, few, many and, for expanded clones, a class.

size: many; D: .; V: TRBV27; J: TRBJ2-3; DNA: TGTGCCAGCAGTTTCCGGTGGGCAGATACGCAGTATTTT; CDR3: CASSFRWADTQYF
size: many; D: TRBD1; V: TRBV7-9; J: TRBJ1-2; DNA: TGTGCCAGCAGCTTAGGGACAGGGCAAGGGGGCTACACCTTC; CDR3: CASSLGTGQGGYTF
size: .; D: TRBD1; V: TRBV6-1; J: TRBJ1-5; DNA: TGTGCCAGCAGTGAGACAGGGGCTCATCAGCCCCAGCATTTT; CDR3: CASSETGAHQPQHF
size: few; D: .; V: TRBV2; J: TRBJ2-1; DNA: TGTGCCAGCAAAAACTTTGACGAGCAGTTCTTC; CDR3: CASKNFDEQFF
size: many; D: .; V: TRBV5-1; J: TRBJ2-7; DNA: TGCGCCAGCAGCTCGGTGGTGAGTGGCGAGCAGTACTTC; CDR3: CASSSVVSGEQYF
size: few; D: .; V: TRBV12-3/TRBV12-4; J: TRBJ2-5; DNA: TGTGCCAGCACCCTGGGGGGTGGAGAGACCCAGTACTTC; CDR3: CASTLGGGETQYF
size: many; D: .; V: TRBV30; J: TRBJ2-7; DNA: TGTGCCTGGAGTGTAGGGCAAGCTGAGCAGTACTTC; CDR3: CAWSVGQAEQYF
size: many; D: .; V: TRBV5-1; J: TRBJ2-3; DNA: TGCGCCAGCACCCGGAGGGGGGGGGAAACCACAGATACGCAGTATTTT; CDR3: CASTRRGGETTDTQYF
size: few; D: .; V: TRBV29-1; J: TRBJ2-7; DNA: TGCAGCGTTGGGCAGGTGAGCGGGTCCTACGAGCAGTACTTC; CDR3: CSVGQVSGSYEQYF
size: .; D: .; V: TRBV7-2; J: TRBJ2-5; DNA: TGTGCCAGCAGCTTGGACAGTGCCCAAGAGACCCAGTACTTC; CDR3: CASSLDSAQETQYF
size: few; D: .; V: TRBV6-1; J: TRBJ2-2; DNA: TGTGCCAGCAGTGGGAGTAGCGACGGGGAGCTGTTTTTT; CDR3: CASSGSSDGELFF
size: many; D: .; V: TRBV5-1; J: TRBJ2-6; DNA: TGCGCCAGCAGCTCTAGGTTTAGTGGGGGCTCTGGGGCCAACGTCCTGACTTTC; CDR3: CASSSRFSGGSGANVLTF
size: .; D: TRBD2; V: TRBV7-2; J: TRBJ2-7; DNA: TGTGCCAGCAGGGGGACTAGCGGGAGGCCTTATGAGCAGTACTTC; CDR3: CASRGTSGRPYEQYF
size: few; D: TRBD2; V: TRBV10-3; J: TRBJ2-3; DNA: TGTGCCATCAAGCGGGAACCGAACACGGATACGCAGTATTTT; CDR3: CAIKREPNTDTQYF
size: .; D: .; V: TRBV6-6; J: TRBJ1-5; DNA: TGTGCCAGCACTTACAGGGATAGCAATCAGCCCCAGCATTTT; CDR3: CASTYRDSNQPQHF
size: .; D: .; V: TRBV2; J: TRBJ1-2; DNA: TGTGCCAGGGTTCGGAGGGGCGAGTTCGGAAACTATGGCTACACCTTC; CDR3: CARVRRGEFGNYGYTF
size: few; D: .; V: TRBV7-2; J: TRBJ2-7; DNA: TGTGCCAGCAGCCTCGAGCATAAGGAGTTTGGCTACGAGCAGTACTTC; CDR3: CASSLEHKEFGYEQYF
size: many; D: .; V: TRBV12-3/TRBV12-4; J: TRBJ2-7; DNA: TGTGCCAGCAGATCGAGGGCCGGAGCCTACGAGCAGTACTTC; CDR3: CASRSRAGAYEQYF
size: few; D: .; V: TRBV20-1; J: TRBJ1-4; DNA: TGCAGTGCTAGAGATTTAGGCGGTTTTAATGAAAAACTGTTTTTT; CDR3: CSARDLGGFNEKLFF
size: many; D: .; V: TRBV6-6; J: TRBJ1-1; DNA: TGTGCCAGCAGGGACGGGCGCCTGAACACTGAAGCTTTCTTT; CDR3: CASRDGRLNTEAFF
size: few; D: .; V: TRBV28; J: TRBJ1-2; DNA: TGTGCCAGCAGTCCGTCGGACAGATTAGATGGCTACACCTTC; CDR3: CASSPSDRLDGYTF
size: many; D: .; V: TRBV20-1; J: TRBJ1-2; DNA: TGCAGTGCCACCCGAGGGGATGGCTACACCTTC; CDR3: CSATRGDGYTF
size: many; D: .; V: TRBV12-3/TRBV12-4; J: TRBJ2-4; DNA: TGTGCCAGCAGTTTATCAGGGACTGAAAACATTCAGTACTTC; CDR3: CASSLSGTENIQYF
size: .; D: TRBD1; V: TRBV7-9; J: TRBJ1-6; DNA: TGTGCCAGCAGCTCGTTCGGACAGGGTCGGGATTCACCCCTCCACTTT; CDR3: CASSSFGQGRDSPLHF
size: .; D: TRBD1; V: TRBV20-1; J: TRBJ2-3; DNA: TGCAGTGTCGCCCGTCAGGGGGTAAATACGCAGTATTTT; CDR3: CSVARQGVNTQYF
size: few; D: TRBD1; V: TRBV11-2; J: TRBJ2-3; DNA: TGTGCCAGCAGCCCCCGAACCGGGACAGGGGCAGATACGCAGTATTTT; CDR3: CASSPRTGTGADTQYF
size: .; D: .; V: TRBV4-1; J: TRBJ1-6; DNA: TGCGCCAGCAGCCAATCCCTGACGGGGAATTCACCCCTCCACTTT; CDR3: CASSQSLTGNSPLHF
size: many; D: TRBD1; V: TRBV7-9; J: TRBJ2-1; DNA: TGTGCCAGCAGCCCACGAGGGGACAGCATGAATGAGCAGTTCTTC; CDR3: CASSPRGDSMNEQFF
size: few; D: TRBD2; V: TRBV3-1; J: TRBJ2-2; DNA: TGTGCCAGCAGCCAAAGTCCGGGACTAGCTCTAGCCGGGGAGCTGTTTTTT; CDR3: CASSQSPGLALAGELFF
size: few; D: .; V: TRBV6-2/TRBV6-3; J: TRBJ2-3; DNA: TGTGCCAGCAGTTATGGGAGTAAGCTATCAGATACGCAGTATTTT; CDR3: CASSYGSKLSDTQYF
size: many; D: TRBD2; V: TRBV12-3/TRBV12-4; J: TRBJ2-3; DNA: TGTGCCAGCTCCCGGAGGCTAGCGGGGACCTCCACAGATACGCAGTATTTT; CDR3: CASSRRLAGTSTDTQYF
size: many; D: .; V: TRBV29-1; J: TRBJ2-5; DNA: TGCAGTGCCCGGGCCGGGCAAGAGACCCAGTACTTC; CDR3: CSARAGQETQYF
size: many; D: .; V: TRBV6-1; J: TRBJ2-2; DNA: TGTGCCAGCAGTCCCGCCCGAGCGGGGACAAACACCGGGGAGCTGTTTTTT; CDR3: CASSPARAGTNTGELFF
size: many; D: .; V: TRBV11-2; J: TRBJ2-1; DNA: TGTGCCAGCAGCCCGACCGGGGGCTCCTACAATGAGCAGTTCTTC; CDR3: CASSPTGGSYNEQFF
size: few; D: .; V: TRBV6-2/TRBV6-3; J: TRBJ1-1; DNA: TGTGCCAGCAGCTATAGACCCACTGAAGCTTTCTTT; CDR3: CASSYRPTEAFF
size: many; D: TRBD1; V: TRBV6-2/TRBV6-3; J: TRBJ1-5; DNA: TGTGCCAGCAGTCTCCAGGGGGCAAGCAATCAGCCCCAGCATTTT; CDR3: CASSLQGASNQPQHF
size: many; D: TRBD2; V: TRBV5-1; J: TRBJ2-3; DNA: TGCGCCAGCAGCTTGGTCGGACTAGCGGGGAGTTCCACAGATACGCAGTATTTT; CDR3: CASSLVGLAGSSTDTQYF
size: many; D: .; V: TRBV7-8; J: TRBJ1-2; DNA: TGTGCCACCAGAGAAGGGCAGGGGAGAAACTATGGCTACACCTTC; CDR3: CATREGQGRNYGYTF
size: many; D: .; V: TRBV28; J: TRBJ1-3; DNA: TGTGCCAGCAGCCTACTCAAGTCTCTCTCTGGAAACACCATATATTTT; CDR3: CASSLLKSLSGNTIYF
size: many; D: .; V: TRBV3-1; J: TRBJ2-3; DNA: TGTGCCAGCAGCCAAGATTTGCGGGCCCAGGGCACAGATACGCAGTATTTT; CDR3: CASSQDLRAQGTDTQYF
size: .; D: TRBD1; V: TRBV7-9; J: TRBJ1-6; DNA: TGTGCCAGCAGCGGCGGGACAGGCGGCTCCTATAATTCACCCCTCCACTTT; CDR3: CASSGGTGGSYNSPLHF
size: few; D: TRBD1; V: TRBV9; J: TRBJ2-1; DNA: TGTGCCAGCAGCGTCCGGACAGGGTACGATGAGCAGTTCTTC; CDR3: CASSVRTGYDEQFF
size: many; D: TRBD2; V: TRBV2; J: TRBJ2-3; DNA: TGTGCCAGCAGCCGTTGGACTAGCAGAGATACGCAGTATTTT; CDR3: CASSRWTSRDTQYF
size: few; D: .; V: TRBV29-1; J: TRBJ1-5; DNA: TGCAGCGTTGGGGAGAATAACAATCAGCCCCAGCATTTT; CDR3: CSVGENNNQPQHF
size: .; D: .; V: TRBV5-1; J: TRBJ1-6; DNA: TGCGCCAGCAGCCTAGGGGACATTGAAAATTCACCCCTCCACTTT; CDR3: CASSLGDIENSPLHF